One sample yielded the 7 T cell receptor beta chains listed below, sequenced in a study of cytomegalovirus exposure and HLA in healthy donors. The study ran its PCR with 60 Vbeta and 13 Jbeta primers. Here immunoSEQ multiplex PCR was the method, and the copy in TCRdb shows in-frame clones only, minus some. The table lists 300,000 or so clones, approximately 84% of them singletons. Material for sequencing was PBMCs. These receptor sequences come from a woman in her thirties or forties in good health and CMV-seropositive.

On this clone: The junction departs from the called germline gene at one end, perhaps through a read error. The genes are TRBV2 and TRBJ2-4; TRBD1 matches at 9 bases. The CDR3 covers 15 residues. Germline V gene lookup returns CDR1 SNHLY and CDR2 FYNNEI. CDR3 in amino acids: CASRRDRESKNSQYF. CDR3 nucleotides: TGTGCCAGCCGCCGGGACAGGGAGTCCAAAAACAGTCAGTACTTC.

The V gene is TRBV11-2, the J gene TRBJ2-1, with 8 nucleotides matching TRBD2. Germline trimming cut 5 bases from V and 6 bases from J; bases unmatched to any gene: 12. Germline-derived CDR1 and CDR2 are SGHAT and FQNNGV. There are 16 residues in the CDR3. For the CDR3, the DNA is TGTGCCAGCAGCCCACTCGTGGCGGGAGGAACCAATGAGCAGTTCTTC. This translates into CASSPLVAGGTNEQFF.

The J gene is TRBJ1-4, the V gene TRBV5-1; D gene ambiguous. CDR1 and CDR2 from the germline V gene are SGHRS and YFSETQ. The length of the CDR3 is 11 residues. V gave up 0 bases and J gave up 11 bases, with 5 bases separating them. CDR3 in DNA: TGCGCCAGCAGCTTGGAAGAGAAACTGTTTTTT. Protein: CASSLEEKLFF.

This rearrangement joins TRBV7-6 to TRBJ2-2, with a weak D call TRBD2 (6 bases). The CDR3 runs 16 residues. Germline assignment: CDR1 SGHVS and CDR2 FNYEAQ. Trimming removed 7 bases from V and 6 bases from J, with 21 bases in between. CDR3 coding DNA: TGTGCCAGCACCCCTGTAACTAGCTTTATTCCCGGGGAGCTGTTTTTT. As protein: CASTPVTSFIPGELFF.

CDR3 sequence reads: CASSGLAGGGFF. The CDR3 DNA is TGTGCCAGCAGCGGGCTAGCGGGAGGAGGGTTCTTC. This chain uses TRBV7-8 with TRBJ2-1; 11 bases are a match to TRBD2. CDR3 size: 12 residues. J was trimmed by 15 bases and V by 5 bases; bases with no gene match: 6. The V gene's germline CDR1 is SGHVS and CDR2 FQNEAQ.

This sequence joins TRBV7-9 and TRBJ2-1; 7 nucleotides align to TRBD1. The CDR3 is 15 amino acids. From germline, CDR1 is SEHNR and CDR2 FQNEAQ (reference sequence). J was trimmed by 8 bases and V by 0 bases; bases with no gene match: 7. In DNA form, the CDR3 reads TGTGCCAGCAGCTTAGCTCCAGGGGGTACGGATGAGCAGTTCTTC. Its translation is CASSLAPGGTDEQFF.

The gene calls are TRBV30 and TRBJ2-3, with TRBD2 matching 12 bases. This CDR3 region has 14 residues. Germline trimming cut 4 bases from V and 4 bases from J; bases unmatched to any gene: 3. The germline CDR1 and CDR2 sequences are GTSNPN and SVGIG (reference sequence). The CDR3 DNA follows: TGTGCCTGGAAGACTAGCGGGAGCTCAGATACGCAGTATTTT. It translates to CAWKTSGSSDTQYF.